This entry describes one T cell receptor (beta chain). Its binding antigen is unknown. The record has no base qualities; no much larger clone is one base away. The sample comes from a study of blood T cell repertoires in COVID-19 (dated by TCRdb to about 2020). Study-wide context: Collaborator samples came from the United States, Italy and Spain and covered acute and convalescent phases of COVID-19. Samples were obtained from the ongoing ImmuneRACE study (first 160 participants) and from 1,254 subjects provided by 6 global collaborators. The prospective study material was composed of cDNA or gDNA derived from T cells, B-cell-depleted T cells, or PBMCs. The sample metadata nearly always contained a de-identified subject ID, COVID-19 status, age in years and sex. The repertoires were released in a freely available public database intended as a resource for research on the immune response to SARS-CoV-2. Subjects who had been exposed to COVID-19, were actively infected with it, or had recovered from it provided the deeply sampled blood TCRbeta repertoires that made up the dataset. Where HLA class I and class II types were available, the types were taken from metadata supplied by the sample provider, not from assay-based typing. What the study reported, not specific to this receptor: The quantity of clinical and demographic metadata differed by source and by participant and was supplied without curation.

The immunoSEQ Assay, a bias-controlled multiplex PCR, was used to amplify TCRbeta CDR3 regions from genomic DNA. The paper's processing steps were these. Nucleated cell counts per sample were estimated from amplification of reference gene primers within the assay. To quantify the absolute abundance of each unique TCRbeta CDR3 rearrangement, sequence reads were collapsed and filtered. For each sample, productive Simpson clonality was calculated as the square root of Simpson's diversity index across productive rearrangements. This immuneACCESS table, as held by TCRdb, lists in-frame sequences with V and J called but not all clones. Of the missing ones, under half trace to an unresolved V gene in checked studies; the others have no known cause. For V, J and clone size, that table is used; D and trimming come from the DNA. In this sample the table shows about 74,000 clones, roughly 85% of which occur a single time. 23% of the sample is in the top ten clones.

Each collaborating institution followed its own protocols to collect whole blood in K2EDTA tubes. Collaborator samples were shipped for TCRbeta analysis as frozen whole blood, isolated PBMCs, or DNA extracted from either sample type. From cysteine to phenylalanine, the CDR3 is 14 amino acids long. Just the 42-base CDR3 DNA is kept, in frame starting at base 1. The V end gives up 3 bases and the J end 4 bases, leaving 2 bases in the junction not matched to a gene. CDR1 and CDR2, looked up from the germline V gene, are MNHNS and SASEGT. This sequence originates from a man aged 45-65 years with acute or convalescent COVID-19. The chain employs TRBV6-1 and TRBJ2-1, and TRBD1 matches 8 of the central bases. Material: peripheral blood. The bases read TGTGCCAGCAGTGACAGGGGGCTATACAATGAGCAGTTCTTC. Protein translation: CASSDRGLYNEQFF.